Detailed here is one TCR beta chain. The record originates from a study of T cell changes during pregnancy in multiple sclerosis. TCRdb keeps only in-frame clones here, not all; method: immunoSEQ multiplex PCR. Of about 39,000 clones in the sample, approximately 90% are singletons; the top ten hold around 4.1%. This receptor was identified in a female donor with multiple sclerosis, enrolled in a pregnancy study. Sequencing used CD8+ T cells from peripheral blood mononuclear cells, obtained in the first trimester of pregnancy.

Here the CDR3 DNA reads TGCAGCGTTGCTCAGTTTGGGACAGGAGTTGGCTACACCTTC. Protein: CSVAQFGTGVGYTF. The rearrangement joins TRBV29-1 to TRBJ1-2, with 8 bases fitting TRBD1. This CDR3 is 14 amino acids long. Germline lookup yields CDR1 SQVTM and CDR2 ANQGSEA. V was clipped by 4 bases and J by 7 bases; unmatched bases: 11.